These T cell receptor beta chains were read from a single sample in a study of blood T cell repertoires in COVID-19. Measured with immunoSEQ multiplex PCR; TCRdb has only the in-frame clones, and not every one. The table includes approximately 260,000 clones, almost 90% detected once. Sequencing was performed on peripheral blood. These receptors were obtained from a woman aged 60-75 years with COVID-19, enrolled during active disease. CDR3s include the opening cysteine and the closing phenylalanine or tryptophan. The D gene is left open where the match is weak. Clone size is given for some rows only: seen once, a few or many times, or a class if the clone is expanded.

J	size	D	length	V	CDR3	DNA
TRBJ1-2	NA	NA	12	TRBV6-2/TRBV6-3	CASSYGLNGYTF	TGTGCCAGCAGTTACGGGCTCAATGGCTACACCTTC
TRBJ1-1	few	NA	14	TRBV29-1	CSVNRGQMNTEAFF	TGCAGCGTCAACCGTGGGCAGATGAACACTGAAGCTTTCTTT
TRBJ1-2	few	NA	13	TRBV11-2	CASSLVAETVSTF	TGTGCCAGCAGCTTAGTTGCGGAGACCGTCTCCACCTTC
TRBJ1-2	few	TRBD1	15	TRBV30	CAWSTPGQVGYGYTF	TGTGCCTGGAGTACTCCGGGACAGGTCGGCTATGGCTACACCTTC
TRBJ1-1	NA	NA	17	TRBV4-1	CASSQDGAGWLNTEAFF	TGCGCCAGCAGCCAAGACGGTGCCGGGTGGCTGAACACTGAAGCTTTCTTT
TRBJ1-1	NA	TRBD1	14	TRBV7-9	CASSITGGSTEAFF	TGTGCCAGCAGCATTACAGGGGGTAGCACTGAAGCTTTCTTT
TRBJ1-1	NA	NA	13	TRBV7-9	CASNRALLTEAFF	TGTGCCAGCAACAGGGCTTTACTTACTGAAGCTTTCTTT
TRBJ2-7	NA	NA	14	TRBV6-2/TRBV6-3	CASSYSGGTYEQYF	TGTGCCAGCAGTTACTCCGGGGGAACCTACGAGCAGTACTTC
TRBJ1-2	NA	NA	15	TRBV11-2	CASSLEFPGDYGYTF	TGTGCCAGCAGCTTAGAATTCCCAGGGGACTATGGCTACACCTTC
TRBJ1-2	once	TRBD1	15	TRBV6-2/TRBV6-3	CASSYPGQGNYGYTF	TGTGCCAGCAGTTATCCGGGACAGGGGAACTATGGCTACACCTTC
TRBJ1-1	NA	NA	14	TRBV9	CASSVQVGSLEAFF	TGTGCCAGCAGCGTACAGGTCGGAAGTTTGGAAGCTTTCTTT
TRBJ1-1	NA	NA	13	TRBV7-3	CASSSGVSGRTFF	TGTGCCAGCAGCTCAGGTGTGTCAGGGCGTACTTTCTTT
TRBJ2-2	NA	TRBD2	19	TRBV6-2/TRBV6-3	CASSYSSERGGLNTGELFF	TGTGCCAGCAGTTACTCGTCGGAGCGGGGGGGCCTAAACACCGGGGAGCTGTTTTTT
TRBJ2-2	NA	TRBD1	14	TRBV11-3	CASTGQGHTGELFF	TGTGCCAGCACAGGACAGGGGCACACCGGGGAGCTGTTTTTT
TRBJ2-1	once	NA	14	TRBV30	CAWSPGYSYNEQFF	TGTGCCTGGAGCCCCGGTTACTCCTACAATGAGCAGTTCTTC
TRBJ2-3	NA	TRBD2	15	TRBV5-4	CASSLRLADTDTQYF	TGTGCCAGCAGCTTGAGACTAGCGGACACAGATACGCAGTATTTT
TRBJ1-2	NA	NA	12	TRBV27	CASSFTGIGYTF	TGTGCCAGCAGTTTTACAGGGATCGGCTACACCTTC
TRBJ1-1	NA	NA	14	TRBV5-1	CASSDGTRETEAFF	TGCGCCAGCAGCGATGGGACTAGGGAAACTGAAGCTTTCTTT
TRBJ2-7	NA	NA	16	TRBV4-2	CASSQDRSGLTGEQYF	TGTGCCAGCAGCCAAGATAGAAGCGGGCTTACGGGGGAGCAGTACTTC
TRBJ1-1	once	NA	13	TRBV24-1	CATRSGENTEAFF	TGTGCCACCCGATCCGGGGAGAACACTGAAGCTTTCTTT
TRBJ1-6	NA	TRBD1	14	TRBV25-1	CASRKGQTNSPLHF	TGTGCCAGCAGGAAGGGACAGACAAATTCACCCCTCCACTTT
TRBJ2-3	NA	NA	13	TRBV19	CASRMRVADTQYF	TGTGCCAGTAGGATGCGGGTGGCAGATACGCAGTATTTT
TRBJ1-1	NA	NA	12	TRBV7-2	CASRTGNTEAFF	TGTGCCAGCAGGACAGGGAACACTGAAGCTTTCTTT
TRBJ2-7	NA	NA	13	TRBV27	CASSLGASYEQYF	TGTGCCAGCAGTTTAGGGGCCAGCTACGAGCAGTACTTC
TRBJ1-5	NA	NA	13	TRBV29-1	CSVSENREQPQHF	TGCAGCGTTTCCGAGAACAGGGAGCAGCCCCAGCATTTT
TRBJ2-7	NA	NA	13	TRBV4-2	CASSHAPQTEQYF	TGTGCCAGCAGCCATGCGCCCCAAACCGAGCAGTACTTC
TRBJ1-1	NA	NA	15	TRBV13	CASSSTTGMGTEAFF	TGTGCCAGCAGTTCTACCACAGGGATGGGCACTGAAGCTTTCTTT
TRBJ2-3	NA	NA	14	TRBV5-5	CASSALASTDTQYF	TGTGCCAGCAGCGCTCTAGCGAGCACAGATACGCAGTATTTT
TRBJ1-4	NA	NA	14	TRBV7-2	CASSLAGAYEKLFF	TGTGCCAGCAGCTTAGCAGGGGCCTATGAAAAACTGTTTTTT
TRBJ2-3	NA	TRBD2	17	TRBV4-3	CASSQVPSGGFTDTQYF	TGCGCCAGCAGCCAAGTCCCTAGCGGGGGCTTCACAGATACGCAGTATTTT
TRBJ2-7	NA	NA	15	TRBV9	CASSVTGVVSYEQYF	TGTGCCAGCAGCGTTACCGGGGTCGTCTCCTACGAGCAGTACTTC
TRBJ2-2	NA	NA	16	TRBV9	CASSQDYFISAGELFF	TGTGCCAGCAGTCAGGACTATTTTATATCGGCCGGGGAGCTGTTTTTT
TRBJ2-1	NA	TRBD2	14	TRBV9	CASSPWGGYNEQFF	TGTGCCAGCAGCCCTTGGGGGGGTTACAATGAGCAGTTCTTC
TRBJ2-1	NA	NA	13	TRBV27	CASSSQFDNEQFF	TGTGCCAGCAGTTCCCAGTTCGACAATGAGCAGTTCTTC
TRBJ2-3	NA	NA	14	TRBV5-1	CASSYLDLARMQYF	TGCGCCAGCAGCTACCTCGACTTGGCCCGCATGCAGTATTTT
TRBJ2-4	once	NA	14	TRBV27	CASSVGDTRDIQYF	TGTGCCAGCAGCGTGGGAGACACGAGAGACATTCAGTACTTC
TRBJ2-7	NA	TRBD2	15	TRBV5-1	CASSREAGLTYEQYF	TGCGCCAGCAGCCGGGAGGCGGGGCTTACCTACGAGCAGTACTTC
TRBJ2-6	NA	NA	16	TRBV5-4	CASSPVLDSGANVLTF	TGTGCCAGCTCCCCGGTCCTCGACTCTGGGGCCAACGTCCTGACTTTC
TRBJ1-2	NA	NA	13	TRBV5-6	CASSLGGVYGYTF	TGTGCCAGCAGCCTCGGGGGGGTCTATGGCTACACCTTC
TRBJ2-1	NA	TRBD1	12	TRBV12-5	CASGLGRTGKFF	TGTGCTAGTGGTTTGGGCCGGACAGGGAAGTTCTTC
TRBJ1-4	NA	TRBD1	16	TRBV5-1	CASSYNGKQGGHKLFF	TGCGCCAGCAGCTATAATGGGAAACAGGGGGGACATAAACTGTTTTTT
TRBJ1-4	once	NA	15	TRBV4-2	CASSQEVAEGEKLFF	TGTGCCAGCAGCCAAGAAGTCGCGGAGGGTGAAAAACTGTTTTTT
TRBJ1-1	NA	TRBD1	14	TRBV7-9	CASSLGQGYTEAFF	TGTGCCAGCAGCTTAGGACAGGGGTACACTGAAGCTTTCTTT
TRBJ2-1	NA	NA	14	TRBV19	CASSPVTSQNEQFF	TGTGCCAGTAGCCCTGTGACTAGTCAGAATGAGCAGTTCTTC
TRBJ2-4	once	TRBD1	14	TRBV6-5	CASRTHRGTDIQYF	TGTGCCAGCAGGACTCACAGGGGAACAGACATTCAGTACTTC
TRBJ1-3	NA	NA	17	TRBV4-1	CASSQGRGGAAGNTIYF	TGCGCCAGCAGCCAAGGGAGGGGAGGGGCGGCTGGAAACACCATATATTTT
TRBJ2-2	NA	NA	16	TRBV7-2	CASSLKGVRNTGELFF	TGTGCCAGCAGCTTAAAGGGGGTCCGCAACACCGGGGAGCTGTTTTTT
TRBJ1-2	NA	NA	12	TRBV30	CAWSSGQETYTF	TGTGCCTGGAGTTCAGGGCAAGAGACCTACACCTTC
TRBJ1-4	NA	NA	14	TRBV4-3	CASSPQGGNEKLFF	TGCGCCAGCAGCCCCCAAGGGGGAAATGAAAAACTGTTTTTT
TRBJ2-3	NA	TRBD2	17	TRBV7-3	CASSSIRTSGVGDTQYF	TGTGCCAGCAGCTCAATAAGGACTAGCGGGGTCGGAGATACGCAGTATTTT
TRBJ1-2	few	TRBD1	14	TRBV2	CASRRGTGNYGYTF	TGTGCCAGCAGGAGGGGGACAGGGAACTATGGCTACACCTTC
TRBJ1-3	NA	NA	14	TRBV7-2	CASRGGGFGNTIYF	TGTGCCAGCAGGGGAGGGGGATTCGGAAACACCATATATTTT
TRBJ2-1	NA	NA	14	TRBV5-1	CASSLRLNYNEQFF	TGCGCCAGCAGCTTAAGACTAAATTACAATGAGCAGTTCTTC
TRBJ1-6	NA	TRBD1	15	TRBV18	CASSLGTGINSPLHF	TGTGCCAGCTCACTGGGGACAGGGATCAATTCACCCCTCCACTTT
TRBJ1-5	NA	NA	15	TRBV7-9	CASSGPGGGNQPQHF	TGTGCCAGCAGCGGCCCAGGCGGGGGCAATCAGCCCCAGCATTTT
TRBJ2-1	NA	TRBD2	15	TRBV2	CASRTTSGGNNEQFF	TGTGCCAGCAGGACGACTAGCGGGGGCAATAATGAGCAGTTCTTC
TRBJ1-2	NA	TRBD1	15	TRBV19	CASKNDRDRPYGYTF	TGTGCCAGTAAGAACGACCGGGACAGGCCGTATGGCTACACCTTC
TRBJ1-3	NA	NA	16	TRBV6-2/TRBV6-3	CASSYGRAASGNTIYF	TGTGCCAGCAGTTACGGCAGGGCTGCATCTGGAAACACCATATATTTT
TRBJ1-4	NA	TRBD1	16	TRBV19	CASSSHRGSANEKLFF	TGTGCCAGTAGTTCACACAGGGGATCGGCTAATGAAAAACTGTTTTTT
TRBJ2-7	few	NA	16	TRBV5-1	CASSLDSGVSSYEQYF	TGCGCCAGCAGCTTGGACTCGGGAGTGAGCTCCTACGAGCAGTACTTC